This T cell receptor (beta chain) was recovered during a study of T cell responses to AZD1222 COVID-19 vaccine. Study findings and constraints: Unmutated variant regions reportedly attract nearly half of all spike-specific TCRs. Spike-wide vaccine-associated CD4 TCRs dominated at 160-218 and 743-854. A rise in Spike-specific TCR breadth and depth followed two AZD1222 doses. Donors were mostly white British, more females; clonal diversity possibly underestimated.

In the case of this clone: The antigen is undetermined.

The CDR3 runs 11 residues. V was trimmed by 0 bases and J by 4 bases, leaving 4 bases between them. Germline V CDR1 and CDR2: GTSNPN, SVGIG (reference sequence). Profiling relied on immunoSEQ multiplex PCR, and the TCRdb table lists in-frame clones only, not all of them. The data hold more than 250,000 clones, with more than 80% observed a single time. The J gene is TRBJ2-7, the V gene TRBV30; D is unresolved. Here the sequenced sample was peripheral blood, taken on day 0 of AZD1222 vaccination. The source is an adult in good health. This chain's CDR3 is CAWSVRYEQYF. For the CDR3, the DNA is TGTGCCTGGAGTGTACGATACGAGCAGTACTTC. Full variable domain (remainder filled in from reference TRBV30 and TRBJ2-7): SQTIHQWPATLVQPVGSPLSLECTVEGTSNPNLYWYRQAAGRGLQLLFYSVGIGQISSEVPQNLSASRPQDRQFILSSKKLLLSDSGFYLCAWSVRYEQYFGPGTRLTVT.